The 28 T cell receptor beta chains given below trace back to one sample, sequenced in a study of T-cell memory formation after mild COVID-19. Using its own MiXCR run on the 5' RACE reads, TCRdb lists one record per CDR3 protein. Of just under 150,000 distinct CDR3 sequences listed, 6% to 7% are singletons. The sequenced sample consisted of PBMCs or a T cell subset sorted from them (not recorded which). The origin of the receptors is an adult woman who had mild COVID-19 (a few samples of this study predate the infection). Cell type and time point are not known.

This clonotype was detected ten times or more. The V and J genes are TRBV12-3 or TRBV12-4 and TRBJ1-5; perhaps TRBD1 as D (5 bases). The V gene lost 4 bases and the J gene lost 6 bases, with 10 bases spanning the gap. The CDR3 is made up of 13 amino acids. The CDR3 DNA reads TGTGCCAGCAGTTCCGACGGGACTCAGCCCCAGCATTTT. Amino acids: CASSSDGTQPQHF.

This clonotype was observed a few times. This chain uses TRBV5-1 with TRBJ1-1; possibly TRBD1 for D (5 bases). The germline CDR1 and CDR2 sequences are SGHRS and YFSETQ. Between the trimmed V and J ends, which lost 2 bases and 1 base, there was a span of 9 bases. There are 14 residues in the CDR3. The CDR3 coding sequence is TGCGCCAGCAGCTTCTCGACAGCGAACACTGAAGCTTTCTTT. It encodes CASSFSTANTEAFF.

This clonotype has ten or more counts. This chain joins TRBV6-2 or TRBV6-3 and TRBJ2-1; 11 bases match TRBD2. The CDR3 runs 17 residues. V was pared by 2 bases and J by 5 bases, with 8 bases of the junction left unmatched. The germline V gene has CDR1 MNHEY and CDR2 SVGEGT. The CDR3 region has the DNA TGTGCCAGCAGTTACCCGGCTAGCGGGAGGCTCCACAATGAGCAGTTCTTC. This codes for CASSYPASGRLHNEQFF.

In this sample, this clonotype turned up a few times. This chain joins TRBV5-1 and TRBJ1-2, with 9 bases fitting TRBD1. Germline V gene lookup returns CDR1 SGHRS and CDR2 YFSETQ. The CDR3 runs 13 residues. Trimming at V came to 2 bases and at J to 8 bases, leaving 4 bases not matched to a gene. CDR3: CASSFDRGIGYTF. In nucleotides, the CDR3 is TGCGCCAGCAGCTTCGACAGGGGGATCGGCTACACCTTC.

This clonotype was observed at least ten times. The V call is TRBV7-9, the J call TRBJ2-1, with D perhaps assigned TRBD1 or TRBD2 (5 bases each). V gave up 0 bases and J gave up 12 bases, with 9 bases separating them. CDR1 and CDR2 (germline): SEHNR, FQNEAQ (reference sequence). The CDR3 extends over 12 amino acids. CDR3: CASSLAGTVQFF. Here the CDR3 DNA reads TGTGCCAGCAGCTTAGCCGGGACGGTGCAGTTCTTC.

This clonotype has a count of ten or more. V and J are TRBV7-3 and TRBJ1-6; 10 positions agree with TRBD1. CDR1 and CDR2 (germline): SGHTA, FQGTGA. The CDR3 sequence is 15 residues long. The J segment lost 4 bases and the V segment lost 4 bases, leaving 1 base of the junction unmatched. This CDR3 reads CASSSDRGYNSPLHF. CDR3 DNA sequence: TGTGCCAGCAGCTCGGACAGGGGGTATAATTCACCCCTCCACTTT.

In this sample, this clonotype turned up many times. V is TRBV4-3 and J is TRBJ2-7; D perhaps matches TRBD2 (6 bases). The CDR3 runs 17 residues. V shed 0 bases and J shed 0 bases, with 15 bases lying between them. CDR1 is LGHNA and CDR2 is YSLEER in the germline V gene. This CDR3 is CASSQDFDRDFSYEQYF. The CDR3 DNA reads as TGCGCCAGCAGCCAAGATTTCGACCGGGACTTCTCCTACGAGCAGTACTTC.

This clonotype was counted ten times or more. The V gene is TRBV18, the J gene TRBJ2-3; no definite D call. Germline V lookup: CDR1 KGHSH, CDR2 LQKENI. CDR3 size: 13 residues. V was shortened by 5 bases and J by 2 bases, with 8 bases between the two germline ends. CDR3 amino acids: CASSSQDTDTQYF. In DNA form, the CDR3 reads TGTGCCAGCTCATCGCAGGACACAGATACGCAGTATTTT.

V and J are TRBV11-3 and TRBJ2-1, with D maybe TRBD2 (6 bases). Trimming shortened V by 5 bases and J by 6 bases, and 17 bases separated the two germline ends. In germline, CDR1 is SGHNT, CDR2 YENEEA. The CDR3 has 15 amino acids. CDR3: CASSLRLEPGNEQFF. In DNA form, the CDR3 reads TGTGCCAGCAGCCTTCGACTAGAACCCGGCAATGAGCAGTTCTTC.

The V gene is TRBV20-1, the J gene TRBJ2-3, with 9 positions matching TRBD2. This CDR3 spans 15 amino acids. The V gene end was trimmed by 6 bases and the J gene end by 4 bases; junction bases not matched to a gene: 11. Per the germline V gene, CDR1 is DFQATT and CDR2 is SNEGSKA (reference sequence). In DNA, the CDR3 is TGCAGTGCCCTTAGGCCAGCGGGGGGTGCAGATACGCAGTATTTT. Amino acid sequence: CSALRPAGGADTQYF.

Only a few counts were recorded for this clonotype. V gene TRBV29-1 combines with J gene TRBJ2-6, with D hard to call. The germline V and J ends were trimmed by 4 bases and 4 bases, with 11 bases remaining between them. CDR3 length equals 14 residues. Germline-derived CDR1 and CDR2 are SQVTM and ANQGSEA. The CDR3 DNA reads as TGCAGCGTTGGCCACCAGCCCGGGGCCAACGTCCTGACTTTC. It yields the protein CSVGHQPGANVLTF.

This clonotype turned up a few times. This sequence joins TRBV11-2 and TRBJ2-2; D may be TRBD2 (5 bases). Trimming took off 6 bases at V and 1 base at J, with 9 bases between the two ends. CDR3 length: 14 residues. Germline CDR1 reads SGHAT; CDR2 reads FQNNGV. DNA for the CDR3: TGTGCCAGCAGACTCGGGATGAACACCGGGGAGCTGTTTTTT. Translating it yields CASRLGMNTGELFF. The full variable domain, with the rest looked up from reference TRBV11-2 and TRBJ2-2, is EAGVAQSPRYKIIEKRQSVAFWCNPISGHATLYWYQQILGQGPKLLIQFQNNGVVDDSQLPKDRFSAERLKGVDSTLKIQPAKLEDSAVYLCASRLGMNTGELFFGEGSRLTVL.

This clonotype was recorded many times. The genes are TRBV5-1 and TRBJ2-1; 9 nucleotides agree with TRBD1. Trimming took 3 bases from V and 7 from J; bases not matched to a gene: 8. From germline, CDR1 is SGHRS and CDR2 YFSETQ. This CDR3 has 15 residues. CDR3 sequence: CASSWGDRDSNEQFF. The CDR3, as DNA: TGCGCCAGCAGCTGGGGGGACAGGGACTCAAATGAGCAGTTCTTC.

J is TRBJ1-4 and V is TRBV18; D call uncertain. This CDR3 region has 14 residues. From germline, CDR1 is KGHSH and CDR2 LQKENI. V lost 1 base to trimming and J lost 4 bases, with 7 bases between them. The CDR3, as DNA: TGTGCCAGCTCACCACAGGGTCTTAATGAAAAACTGTTTTTT. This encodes CASSPQGLNEKLFF. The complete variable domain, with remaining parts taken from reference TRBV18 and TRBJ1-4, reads NAGVMQNPRHLVRRRGQEARLRCSPMKGHSHVYWYRQLPEEGLKFMVYLQKENIIDESGMPKERFSAEFPKEGPSILRIQQVVRGDSAAYFCASSPQGLNEKLFFGSGTQLSVL.

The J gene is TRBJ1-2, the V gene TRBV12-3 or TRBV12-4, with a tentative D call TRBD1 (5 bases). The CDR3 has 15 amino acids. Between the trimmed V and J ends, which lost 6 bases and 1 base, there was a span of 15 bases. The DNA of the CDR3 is TGTGCCAGCAGCGTAGGGGCATTGAGTAACTATGGCTACACCTTC. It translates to CASSVGALSNYGYTF.

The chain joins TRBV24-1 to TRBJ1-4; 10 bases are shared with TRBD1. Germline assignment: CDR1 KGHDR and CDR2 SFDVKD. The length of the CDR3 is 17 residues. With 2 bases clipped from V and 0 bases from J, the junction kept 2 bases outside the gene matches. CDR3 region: CATSDSGTGATNEKLFF. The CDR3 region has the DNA TGTGCCACCAGTGATTCCGGGACAGGGGCAACTAATGAAAAACTGTTTTTT.

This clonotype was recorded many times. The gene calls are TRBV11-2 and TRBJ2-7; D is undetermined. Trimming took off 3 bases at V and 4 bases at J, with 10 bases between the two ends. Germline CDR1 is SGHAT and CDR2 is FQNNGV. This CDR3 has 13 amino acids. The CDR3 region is CASSFPGSYEQYF. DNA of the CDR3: TGTGCCAGCAGCTTCCCAGGCTCTTACGAGCAGTACTTC.

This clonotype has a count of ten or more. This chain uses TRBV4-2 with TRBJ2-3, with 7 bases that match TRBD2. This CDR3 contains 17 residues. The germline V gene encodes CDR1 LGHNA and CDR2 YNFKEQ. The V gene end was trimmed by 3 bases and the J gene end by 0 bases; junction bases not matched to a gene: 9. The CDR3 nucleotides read TGTGCCAGCAGCCATCTCTTAGCGGGCGGAAGCACAGATACGCAGTATTTT. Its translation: CASSHLLAGGSTDTQYF.

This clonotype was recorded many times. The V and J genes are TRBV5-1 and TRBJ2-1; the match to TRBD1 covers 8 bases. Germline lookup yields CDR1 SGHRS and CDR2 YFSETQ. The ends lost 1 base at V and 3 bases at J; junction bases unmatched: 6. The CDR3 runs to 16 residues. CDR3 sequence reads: CASSLSYGQGYNEQFF. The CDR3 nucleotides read TGCGCCAGCAGCTTGAGTTACGGACAGGGCTACAATGAGCAGTTCTTC.

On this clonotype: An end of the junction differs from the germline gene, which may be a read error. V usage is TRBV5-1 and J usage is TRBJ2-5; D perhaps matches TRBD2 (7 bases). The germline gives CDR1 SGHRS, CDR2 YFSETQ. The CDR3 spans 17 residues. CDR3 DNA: TGCGCCAGCAGCGGCGGGGGCGTAGGATGGCGCCAAGAGACCCCGTACTTC. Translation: CASSGGGVGWRQETPYF.

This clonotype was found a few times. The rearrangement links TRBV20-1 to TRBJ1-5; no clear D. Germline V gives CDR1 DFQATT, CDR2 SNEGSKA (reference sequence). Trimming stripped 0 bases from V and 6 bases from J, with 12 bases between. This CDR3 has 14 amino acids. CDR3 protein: CSARDPGLVQPQHF. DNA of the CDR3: TGCAGTGCTAGAGACCCGGGGTTGGTTCAGCCCCAGCATTTT.

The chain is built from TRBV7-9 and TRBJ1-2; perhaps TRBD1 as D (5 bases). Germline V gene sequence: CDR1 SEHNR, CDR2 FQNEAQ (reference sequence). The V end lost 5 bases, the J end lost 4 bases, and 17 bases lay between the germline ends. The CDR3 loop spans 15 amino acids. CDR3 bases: TGTGCCAGCAGCACGGGACTCACTAAGGGCTATGGCTACACCTTC. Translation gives CASSTGLTKGYGYTF.

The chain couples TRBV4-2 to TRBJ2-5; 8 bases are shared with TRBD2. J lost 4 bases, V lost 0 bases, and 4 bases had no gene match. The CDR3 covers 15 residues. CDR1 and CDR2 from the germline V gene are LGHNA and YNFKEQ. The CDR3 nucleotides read TGTGCCAGCAGCCAAGATTACGGGGGGGCAGAGACCCAGTACTTC. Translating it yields CASSQDYGGAETQYF.

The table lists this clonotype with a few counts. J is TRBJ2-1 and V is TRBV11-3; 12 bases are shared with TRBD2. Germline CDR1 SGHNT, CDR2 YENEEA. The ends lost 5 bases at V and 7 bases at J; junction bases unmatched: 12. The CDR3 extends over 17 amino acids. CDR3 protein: CASSNPWLAGGGNEQFF. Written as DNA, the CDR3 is TGTGCCAGCAGCAACCCCTGGCTAGCGGGAGGGGGTAATGAGCAGTTCTTC. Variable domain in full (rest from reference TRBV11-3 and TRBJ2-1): EAGVVQSPRYKIIEKKQPVAFWCNPISGHNTLYWYLQNLGQGPELLIRYENEEAVDDSQLPKDRFSAERLKGVDSTLKIQPAELGDSAVYLCASSNPWLAGGGNEQFFGPGTRLTVL.

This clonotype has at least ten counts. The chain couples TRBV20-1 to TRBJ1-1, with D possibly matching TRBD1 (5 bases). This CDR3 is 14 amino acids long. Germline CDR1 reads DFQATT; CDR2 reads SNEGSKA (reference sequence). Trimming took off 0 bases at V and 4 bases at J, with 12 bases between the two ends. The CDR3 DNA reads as TGCAGTGCTAGAGACGGGGGGATGGCCACTGAAGCTTTCTTT. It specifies CSARDGGMATEAFF.

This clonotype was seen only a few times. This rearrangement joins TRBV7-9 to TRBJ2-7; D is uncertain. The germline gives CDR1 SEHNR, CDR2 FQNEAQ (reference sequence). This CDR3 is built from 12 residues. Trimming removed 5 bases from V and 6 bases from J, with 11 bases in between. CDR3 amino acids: CASSAYLGEQYF. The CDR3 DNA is TGTGCCAGCAGCGCCTACTTGGGCGAGCAGTACTTC.

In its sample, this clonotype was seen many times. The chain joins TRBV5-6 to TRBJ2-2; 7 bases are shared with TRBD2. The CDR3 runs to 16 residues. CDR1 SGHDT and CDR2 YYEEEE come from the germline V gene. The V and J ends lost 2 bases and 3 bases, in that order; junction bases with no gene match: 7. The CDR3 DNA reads TGTGCCAGCAGCTTATTTGTTAGCGGGTACACCGGGGAGCTGTTTTTT. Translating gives CASSLFVSGYTGELFF.

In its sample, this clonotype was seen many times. CDR3: CASSKRSREVSEQYF. CDR3 sequence (DNA): TGTGCCAGCAGCAAAAGGTCCAGGGAGGTCTCCGAGCAGTACTTC. The chain joins TRBV6-1 to TRBJ2-7, with D possibly TRBD2 on 6 matching bases. Trimming took 6 bases from V and 6 from J, leaving 21 bases between them. The germline V gene encodes CDR1 MNHNS and CDR2 SASEGT. The CDR3 runs to 15 residues.